The clone carrying this TCR beta chain was detected a few times. The antigen is unknown. The CDR3 has 14 amino acids. V was shortened by 7 bases and J by 9 bases, with 19 bases between the two germline ends. Germline lookup yields CDR1 LNHDA and CDR2 SQIVND (reference sequence). With the Oncomine TCR Beta short-read assay, DNA from cultured CD4+ T cells was sequenced. One entry per CDR3 protein results from TCRdb running MiXCR on the PCR reads. The repertoire consists of around 12,000 distinct CDR3 sequences, with 45% to 65% occurring once and the leading ten covering about 12%. These data belong to a study of vaccination and CD4 T cells after COVID-19. About the research overall: PCR on nasal swabs identified SARS-CoV-2 in convalescent patients, of whom some ten were mild and one severe. The cells in question were stimulated using overlapping spike peptides derived from SARS-CoV-2, HCoV-NL63, HCoV-OC43 and HCoV-229E.

Treatment reported: roughly 11-day PBMC culture with coronavirus spike peptide pools or control peptides (ViraFEST assay). The chain uses TRBV19 and TRBJ1-5, with D possibly TRBD1 on 6 matching bases. This TCR derives from a human donor who had recovered from COVID-19. Sequencing was performed on CD4+ T cells from blood, cultured in vitro. CDR3 amino acids: CASTRGQTGRPQHF. For the CDR3, the DNA is TGTGCCAGTACCCGCGGACAGACAGGTAGGCCCCAGCATTTT.